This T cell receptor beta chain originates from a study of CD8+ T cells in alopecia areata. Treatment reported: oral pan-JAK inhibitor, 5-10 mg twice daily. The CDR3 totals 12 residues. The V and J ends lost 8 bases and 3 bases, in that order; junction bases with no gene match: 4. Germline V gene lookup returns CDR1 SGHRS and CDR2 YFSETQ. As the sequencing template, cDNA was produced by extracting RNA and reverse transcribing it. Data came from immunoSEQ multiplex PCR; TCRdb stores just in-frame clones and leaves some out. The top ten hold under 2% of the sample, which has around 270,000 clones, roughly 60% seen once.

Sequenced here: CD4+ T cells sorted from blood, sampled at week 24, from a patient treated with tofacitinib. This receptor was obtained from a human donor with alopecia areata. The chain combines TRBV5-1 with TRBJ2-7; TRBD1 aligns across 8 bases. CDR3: CASGQGNYEQYF. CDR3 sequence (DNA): TGCGCCAGTGGACAGGGCAACTACGAGCAGTACTTC. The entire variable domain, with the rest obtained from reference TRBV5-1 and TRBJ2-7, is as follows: KAGVTQTPRYLIKTRGQQVTLSCSPISGHRSVSWYQQTPGQGLQFLFEYFSETQRNKGNFPGRFSGRQFSNSRSEMNVSTLELGDSALYLCASGQGNYEQYFGPGTRLTVT.